The source of this T cell receptor (beta chain) is a study of CD8+CD57+ T cells in acquired aplastic anemia. Genomic DNA constituted the template upon which TCR beta VDJ and CDR3 profiling was performed. A single record per CDR3 protein comes from TCRdb applying MiXCR to the reads. Of roughly 420,000 distinct CDR3 sequences listed, 55% to 75% are singletons. The V end was cut by 5 bases, the J end by 14 bases, with 27 bases between. Germline V lookup: CDR1 SGHTA, CDR2 FQGNSA. There are 15 residues in the CDR3. The TCR comes from a human donor in good health, serving as a control. Sample: sorted CD4+, CD8+, or CD8+CD57+ T cells (not recorded which) from PBMCs. The chain recombines TRBV7-2 with TRBJ1-1; D may be TRBD1 (6 bases). The CDR3 DNA sequence: TGTGCCAGCAGCGACAGGAACAGGGCGACTACTGATGCCTTCTTT. Translation: CASSDRNRATTDAFF.